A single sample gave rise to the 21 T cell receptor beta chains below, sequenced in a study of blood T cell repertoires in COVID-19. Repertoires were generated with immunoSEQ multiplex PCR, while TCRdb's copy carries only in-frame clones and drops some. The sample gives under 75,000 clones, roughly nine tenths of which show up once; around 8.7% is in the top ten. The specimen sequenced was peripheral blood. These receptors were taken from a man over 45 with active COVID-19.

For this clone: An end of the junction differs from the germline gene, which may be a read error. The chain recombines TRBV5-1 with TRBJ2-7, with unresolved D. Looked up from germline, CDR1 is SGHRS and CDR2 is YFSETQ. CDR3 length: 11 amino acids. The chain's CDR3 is CASSFSHEQYF. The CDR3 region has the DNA TGCGCCAGCAGCTTCTCCCACGAGCAGTACTTC.

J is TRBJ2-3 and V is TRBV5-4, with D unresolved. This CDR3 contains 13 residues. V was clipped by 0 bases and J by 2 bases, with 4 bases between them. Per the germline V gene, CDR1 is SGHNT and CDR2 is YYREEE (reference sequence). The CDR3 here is CASSLGDTDTQYF. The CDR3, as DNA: TGTGCCAGCAGCTTGGGCGACACAGATACGCAGTATTTT.

CDR3 loop: CSAQGADGYTF. The CDR3, as DNA: TGCAGTGCCCAGGGGGCGGATGGCTACACCTTC. This chain joins TRBV20-1 and TRBJ1-2; TRBD1 matches at 8 bases. With 6 bases clipped from V and 6 bases from J, the junction kept 3 bases outside the gene matches. This CDR3 has 11 amino acids. Germline lookup yields CDR1 DFQATT and CDR2 SNEGSKA (reference sequence).

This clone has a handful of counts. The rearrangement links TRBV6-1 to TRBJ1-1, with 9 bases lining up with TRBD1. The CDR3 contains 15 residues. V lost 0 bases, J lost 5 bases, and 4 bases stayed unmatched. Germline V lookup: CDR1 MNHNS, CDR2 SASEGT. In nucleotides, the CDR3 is TGTGCCAGCAGTGAAGCGGCGACAGGGGGAACTGAAGCTTTCTTT. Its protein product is CASSEAATGGTEAFF.

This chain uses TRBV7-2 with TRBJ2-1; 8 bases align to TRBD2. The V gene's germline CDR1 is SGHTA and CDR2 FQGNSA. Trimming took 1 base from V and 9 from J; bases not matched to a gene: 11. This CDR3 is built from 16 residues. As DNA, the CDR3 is TGTGCCAGCAGCTTAGGGGCGGGGGGATCCCGGGCTGAGCAGTTCTTC. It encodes CASSLGAGGSRAEQFF.

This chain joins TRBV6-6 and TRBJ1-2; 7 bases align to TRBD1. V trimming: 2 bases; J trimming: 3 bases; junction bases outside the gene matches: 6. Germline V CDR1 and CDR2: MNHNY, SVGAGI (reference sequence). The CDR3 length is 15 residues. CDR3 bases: TGTGCCAGCAGTTACGTCGACAGGGTAGACTATGGCTACACCTTC. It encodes CASSYVDRVDYGYTF.

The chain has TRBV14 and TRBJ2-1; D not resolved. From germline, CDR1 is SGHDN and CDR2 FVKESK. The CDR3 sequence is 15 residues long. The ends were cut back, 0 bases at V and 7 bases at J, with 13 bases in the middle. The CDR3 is CASSQDHARLNEQFF. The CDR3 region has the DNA TGTGCCAGCAGCCAAGATCACGCCAGGTTGAATGAGCAGTTCTTC.

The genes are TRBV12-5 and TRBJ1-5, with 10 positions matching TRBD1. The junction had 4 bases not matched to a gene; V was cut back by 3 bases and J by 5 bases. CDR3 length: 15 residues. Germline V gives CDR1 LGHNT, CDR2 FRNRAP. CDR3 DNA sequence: TGTGCTAGTGGTTTCGGGACAGGGGCTTATCAGCCCCAGCATTTT. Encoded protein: CASGFGTGAYQPQHF.

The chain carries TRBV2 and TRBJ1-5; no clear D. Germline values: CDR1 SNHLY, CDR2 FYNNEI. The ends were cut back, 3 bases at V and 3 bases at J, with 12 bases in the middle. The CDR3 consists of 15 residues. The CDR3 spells CASSDTLSINQPQHF. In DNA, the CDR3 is TGTGCCAGCAGTGATACTCTTTCTATCAATCAGCCCCAGCATTTT.

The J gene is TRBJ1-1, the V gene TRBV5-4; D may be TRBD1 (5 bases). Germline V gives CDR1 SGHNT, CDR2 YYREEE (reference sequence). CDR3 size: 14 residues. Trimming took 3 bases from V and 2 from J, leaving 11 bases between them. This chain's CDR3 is CASSSLDRNTEAFF. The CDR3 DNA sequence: TGTGCCAGCAGCTCCCTAGACAGAAACACTGAAGCTTTCTTT.

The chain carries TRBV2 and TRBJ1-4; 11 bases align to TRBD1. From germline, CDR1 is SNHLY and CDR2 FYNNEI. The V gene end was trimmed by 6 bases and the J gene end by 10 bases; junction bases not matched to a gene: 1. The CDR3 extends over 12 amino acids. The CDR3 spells CASRGTGGKLFF. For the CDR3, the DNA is TGTGCCAGCAGGGGGACAGGGGGAAAACTGTTTTTT.

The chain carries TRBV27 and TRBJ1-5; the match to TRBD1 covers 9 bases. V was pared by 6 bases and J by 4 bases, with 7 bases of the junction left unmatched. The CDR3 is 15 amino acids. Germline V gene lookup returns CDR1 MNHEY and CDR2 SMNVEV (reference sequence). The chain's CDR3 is CASRYTGGVNQPQHF. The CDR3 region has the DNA TGTGCCAGCAGGTATACAGGGGGCGTGAATCAGCCCCAGCATTTT.

CDR3 sequence: CASSPPAGGLDTQYF. CDR3 coding DNA: TGTGCCAGCTCACCCCCAGCGGGGGGTTTAGATACGCAGTATTTT. The chain carries TRBV18 and TRBJ2-3; 9 nucleotides line up with TRBD2. Losses at the gene ends were 3 bases for V and 5 bases for J; bases not matched to a gene: 6. Germline V gene data show CDR1 as KGHSH and CDR2 as LQKENI. CDR3 length: 15 residues.

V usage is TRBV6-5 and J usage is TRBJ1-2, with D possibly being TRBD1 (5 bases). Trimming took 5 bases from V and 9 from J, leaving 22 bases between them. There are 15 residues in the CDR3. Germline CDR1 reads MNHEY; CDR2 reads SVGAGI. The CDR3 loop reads CASSPGLSPSMSYTF. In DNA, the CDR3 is TGTGCCAGCAGTCCGGGACTGTCCCCCTCTATGAGCTACACCTTC.

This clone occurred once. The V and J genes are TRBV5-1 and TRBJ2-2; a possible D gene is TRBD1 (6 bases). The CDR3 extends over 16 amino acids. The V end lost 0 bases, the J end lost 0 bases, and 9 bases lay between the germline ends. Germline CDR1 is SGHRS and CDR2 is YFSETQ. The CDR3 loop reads CASSLDRVANTGELFF. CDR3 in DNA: TGCGCCAGCAGCTTGGACAGGGTGGCGAACACCGGGGAGCTGTTTTTT.

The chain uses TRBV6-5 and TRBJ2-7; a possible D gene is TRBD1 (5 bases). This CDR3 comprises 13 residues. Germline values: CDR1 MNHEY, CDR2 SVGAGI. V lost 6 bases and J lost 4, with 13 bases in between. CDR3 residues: CASRAGILYEQYF. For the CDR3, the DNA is TGTGCCAGCAGAGCAGGGATTTTATACGAGCAGTACTTC.

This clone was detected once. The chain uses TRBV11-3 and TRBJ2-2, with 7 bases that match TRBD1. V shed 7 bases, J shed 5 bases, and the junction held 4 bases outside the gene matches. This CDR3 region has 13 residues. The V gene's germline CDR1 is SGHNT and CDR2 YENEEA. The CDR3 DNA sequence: TGTGCCAGCACATCCAGGGGGACCGGGGAGCTGTTTTTT. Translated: CASTSRGTGELFF.

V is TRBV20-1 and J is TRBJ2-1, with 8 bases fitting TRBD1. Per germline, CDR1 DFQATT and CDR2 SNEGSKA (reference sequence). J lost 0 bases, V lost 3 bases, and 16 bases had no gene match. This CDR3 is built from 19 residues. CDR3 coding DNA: TGCAGTGCTAGTCACCCCGGGACAGGTTCTTCCAGCTCCTACAATGAGCAGTTCTTC. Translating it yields CSASHPGTGSSSSYNEQFF.

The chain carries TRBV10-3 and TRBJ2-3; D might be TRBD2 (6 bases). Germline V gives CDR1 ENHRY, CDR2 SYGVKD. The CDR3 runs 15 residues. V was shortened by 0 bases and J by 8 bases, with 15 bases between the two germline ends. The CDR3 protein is CAISESSKNGGTQYF. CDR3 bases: TGTGCCATCAGTGAGTCTAGCAAAAACGGGGGTACGCAGTATTTT.

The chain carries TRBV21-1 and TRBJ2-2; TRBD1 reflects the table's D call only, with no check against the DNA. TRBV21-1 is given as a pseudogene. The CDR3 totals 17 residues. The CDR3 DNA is TGTGCCAGCAGCAAATGGGTGAGACAGGGGGAGGTCGGGGAGCTGTTTTTT. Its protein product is CASSKWVRQGEVGELFF.

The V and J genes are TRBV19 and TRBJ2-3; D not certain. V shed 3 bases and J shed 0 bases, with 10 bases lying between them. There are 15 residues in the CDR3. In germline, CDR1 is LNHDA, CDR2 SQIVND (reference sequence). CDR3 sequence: CASSISQISTDTQYF. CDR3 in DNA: TGTGCCAGTAGTATTTCCCAGATTAGCACAGATACGCAGTATTTT.